This is a list of T cell receptor beta chains from one sample in a study of T cells in Graves' hyperthyroidism and ophthalmopathy. MiXCR was run by TCRdb on the multiplex PCR reads, yielding one entry per CDR3 protein. Here the sample spans 600,000 or so distinct CDR3 sequences, roughly 15% being singletons. The sequencing sample was made of blood. The receptors stem from a woman aged 50 to 60 with Graves' ophthalmopathy. The CDR3 runs from the conserved cysteine through the conserved F or W. Fields, in order: V gene, clone size, J gene, D gene, CDR3 DNA, CDR3 protein. D genes are given only for firm matches. Size is stated for part of the rows, as once, few or many counts, or as a class when the clone is expanded.

>TRBV28|many|TRBJ1-4|.
TGTGCCAGCAGTTTAACCGGGTCTGAAAAACTGTTTTTT
CASSLTGSEKLFF
>TRBV30|many|TRBJ1-4|.
TGTGCCTGGAGTTCCAGGGGAGGTGAAAAACTGTTTTTT
CAWSSRGGEKLFF
>TRBV5-1|many|TRBJ2-7|TRBD1
TGCGCCAGCAGCCCCGGGCCGGGACAGGGGGCTGGCGAGCAGTACTTC
CASSPGPGQGAGEQYF
>TRBV5-1|many|TRBJ2-1|TRBD2
TGCGCCAGCAGCTTGTGGGGGACTAGCGGCTACAATGAGCAGTTCTTC
CASSLWGTSGYNEQFF
>TRBV7-3|many|TRBJ2-2|.
TGTGCCAGCAGCTTAGATAGAACCCTAAACACCGGGGAGCTGTTTTTT
CASSLDRTLNTGELFF
>TRBV12-3/TRBV12-4|.|TRBJ2-4|.
TGTGCCAGCGGGACAGCCAAAAACATTCAGTACTTC
CASGTAKNIQYF
>TRBV5-5|.|TRBJ2-1|TRBD2
TGTGCCAGCAGCTTGCGGGGGGGGGCAAATGAGCAGTTCTTC
CASSLRGGANEQFF
>TRBV6-1|many|TRBJ1-3|.
TGTGCCAGCAGACATCAACGGGGGAGGGCTGGAAACACCATATATTTT
CASRHQRGRAGNTIYF
>TRBV2|many|TRBJ2-5|TRBD2
TGTGCCAGCAGAAAACTAGCGGGAGTTGAGACCCAGTACTTC
CASRKLAGVETQYF
>TRBV6-6|few|TRBJ2-7|.
TGTGCCAGCAGTTACTCCAGGACCTCCTACGAGCAGTACTTC
CASSYSRTSYEQYF
>TRBV27|many|TRBJ1-2|.
TGTGCCAGCAGTTTCGCGGGTCTGGGTGGCTACACCTTC
CASSFAGLGGYTF
>TRBV4-1|many|TRBJ2-5|TRBD2
TGCGCCAGCAGCCAAGATGGGACTACGACGTGGGAGACCCAGTACTTC
CASSQDGTTTWETQYF
>TRBV3-2|many|TRBJ1-1|.
TGTGCCAGCAGCCAGATTACAGAACGCACTGAAGCTTTCTTT
CASSQITERTEAFF
>TRBV20-1|many|TRBJ2-1|TRBD2
TGCAGTGCTAGAGTGGGACTAGCGGGAGTGAGGGGCTACAATGAGCAGTTCTTC
CSARVGLAGVRGYNEQFF
>TRBV4-1|.|TRBJ2-1|TRBD2
TGCGCCAGCAGCCAAGAACGTGGGAACAGGGTTCTAGCGGGAGGGAGACACAATGAGCAGTTCTTC
CASSQERGNRVLAGGRHNEQFF
>TRBV18|many|TRBJ2-1|TRBD2
TGTGCCAGCTCACCTTCCAGGTCTAGCGGGAGTTTTAATGAGCAGTTCTTC
CASSPSRSSGSFNEQFF
>TRBV2|few|TRBJ1-3|.
TGTGCCAGCAGAGATATACCTCTGGGGGCGTTGAGAGGAAACACCATATATTTT
CASRDIPLGALRGNTIYF
>TRBV29-1|.|TRBJ2-7|TRBD1
TGCAGCGTTGAAGACGGGGACAGGGGCGAGGAGCAGTACTTC
CSVEDGDRGEEQYF
>TRBV14|.|TRBJ2-3|.
TGTGCCAGCAGCCAAGATTTGGTGGATACGCAGTATTTT
CASSQDLVDTQYF
>TRBV5-6|few|TRBJ2-4|.
TGTGCCAGCAGCTTGCTACCATCCCTAGCCAAAAACATTCAGTACTTC
CASSLLPSLAKNIQYF
>TRBV28|many|TRBJ1-1|.
TGTGCCAGCAGTTTGAGGATTGAAGCTTTCTTT
CASSLRIEAFF
>TRBV6-1|many|TRBJ2-7|TRBD1
TGTGCTAGTGGGGACAGAAACTACGAGCAGTACTTC
CASGDRNYEQYF
>TRBV5-1|few|TRBJ2-1|TRBD2
TGCGCCAGCAGCTTGATGGGCGGGACTAGCGGGAATGAGCAGTTCTTC
CASSLMGGTSGNEQFF
>TRBV27|many|TRBJ2-7|TRBD1
TGTGCCAGCAGTTTAGAGACAGGGGGCCACTACGAGCAGTACTTC
CASSLETGGHYEQYF
>TRBV20-1|many|TRBJ1-1|.
TGCAGTGCTAGGGTCGGGTCTATTAACACTGAAGCTTTCTTT
CSARVGSINTEAFF
>TRBV4-1|.|TRBJ2-5|.
TGCGCCAGCAGCCAAGTTGGGGCAGCCCAAGAGACCCAGTACTTC
CASSQVGAAQETQYF
>TRBV28|.|TRBJ2-7|.
TGTGCCAGCAGAGAACAGGGTTCAAGCTCCTACGAGCAGTACTTC
CASREQGSSSYEQYF
>TRBV30|.|TRBJ2-1|TRBD1
TGTGCCTGGAGTGCGACAGGGGGCAGCGAGCAGTTCTTC
CAWSATGGSEQFF
>TRBV30|few|TRBJ1-1|.
TGTGCCTGGAGTGTCTATACGACCAGGAAAGCTTTCTTT
CAWSVYTTRKAFF
>TRBV7-9|many|TRBJ2-1|TRBD2
TGTGCCAGCAGCTTAGGTAGCGGGAGAAGGAATGAGCAGTTCTTC
CASSLGSGRRNEQFF
>TRBV4-3|.|TRBJ2-1|.
TGCGCCAGCAGCCAAGAGACTCCGGCTACGAATGAGCAGTTCTTC
CASSQETPATNEQFF
>TRBV6-5|.|TRBJ1-6|TRBD1
TGTGCCAGCAGATACAGGGGGCCTAATTCACCCCTCCACTTT
CASRYRGPNSPLHF
>TRBV30|many|TRBJ1-1|.
TGTGCCTGGAGCAGTTGGGGGGGCAGGGACACTGAAGCTTTCTTT
CAWSSWGGRDTEAFF
>TRBV19|many|TRBJ1-1|.
TGTGCCAGTAGTATAAAGAGGGCGAACACTGAAGCTTTCTTT
CASSIKRANTEAFF
>TRBV15|once|TRBJ1-2|.
TGTGCCACCAGCAGAGATTTCCCCTCTGGCTACACCTTC
CATSRDFPSGYTF
>TRBV7-2|many|TRBJ2-7|.
TGTGCCAGCAGCAACCAGGGGCTCGAGCAGTACTTC
CASSNQGLEQYF
>TRBV7-3|.|TRBJ1-1|.
TGTGCCAGCAGCTTTTCCGGGGGGGAAGCTTTCTTT
CASSFSGGEAFF
>TRBV4-1|.|TRBJ2-2|TRBD1
TGCGCCAGCAGCCAAGCAAGGGGGCAGCATAACACCGGGGAGCTGTTTTTT
CASSQARGQHNTGELFF
>TRBV7-8|many|TRBJ2-1|.
TGTGCCAGCAGCCAGCAGCAGGGAACCGAGCAGTTCTTC
CASSQQQGTEQFF
>TRBV28|many|TRBJ2-1|TRBD2
TGTGCCAGCAGTCCCAGCGGGGGGACCTACAATGAGCAGTTCTTC
CASSPSGGTYNEQFF
>TRBV27|few|TRBJ2-7|.
TGTGCCAGGCAACCCCTCTTGGACGAGCAGTACTTC
CARQPLLDEQYF
>TRBV6-1|few|TRBJ1-3|TRBD1
TGTGCCAGCAATAGGGGGCAAGGTGGAAACACCATATATTTT
CASNRGQGGNTIYF
>TRBV3-1|.|TRBJ2-7|TRBD2
TGTGCCAGCAGCCAACTAGCGGTTACGAGCTCCTACGAGCAGTACTTC
CASSQLAVTSSYEQYF
>TRBV14|many|TRBJ1-1|.
TGTGCCAGCAGCCAAGACTTCGGCACTGAAGCTTTCTTT
CASSQDFGTEAFF
>TRBV5-4|few|TRBJ1-2|.
TGTGCCAGCAGCTTACAAAGGGAGGATGGCTACACCTTC
CASSLQREDGYTF
>TRBV6-5|few|TRBJ2-2|.
TGTGCCAGCAGTTACCCGGGACGGATGAAGAACACCGGGGAGCTGTTTTTT
CASSYPGRMKNTGELFF
>TRBV7-3|many|TRBJ2-1|.
TGTGCCAGCAGCTTAACAGTTTCCAACTCCTACAATGAGCAGTTCTTC
CASSLTVSNSYNEQFF
>TRBV18|many|TRBJ2-7|TRBD1
TGTGCCAGCTCAACCGGACAGGGGTGGAACTACGAGCAGTACTTC
CASSTGQGWNYEQYF
>TRBV6-5|many|TRBJ1-5|.
TGTGCCAGCAGTTACTCGGGGGGGGGCAATCAGCCCCAGCATTTT
CASSYSGGGNQPQHF